This T cell receptor (beta chain) is from a study of spatial heterogeneity in lung cancer. Study information: Across the raw uncorrected reads, a unique TCR and UMI combination was observed, on average, more than ten times.

Trimming cost V 1 base and J 0 bases, with 12 bases left between them. CDR1 is MGHRA, CDR2 YSYEKL, per germline. CDR3 length: 16 residues. Points from the study as a whole: Ubiquitous, expanded tumor-derived TCRs were more frequently observed in blood at resection than at follow-up.

The presence of a unique molecular identifier marked each TCR cDNA molecule. TCRdb fed the 5' RACE reads into MiXCR, producing one record per CDR3 protein. The profile shows tens of thousands of distinct CDR3 sequences, roughly an eighth of them singletons. Time point noted: sample taken at primary tumor resection. Tumor, nontumor lung or frozen PBMC supplied whole RNA, sequenced without sorting. Samples came from about 72 TRACERx patients with untreated early-stage lung cancer. This clonotype was seen ten or more times. The antigen is undetermined. This sequence was found in a male donor with early-stage non-small cell lung cancer. Sequenced material: PBMCs, taken at surgery. The chain uses TRBV4-1 and TRBJ1-2; TRBD1 is a possible D gene (5 bases). The CDR3 reads CASSQVYRDSNYGYTF. CDR3 DNA: TGCGCCAGCAGCCAAGTCTACCGGGACTCTAACTATGGCTACACCTTC.